This entry lists 16 T cell receptor beta chains sequenced from one sample in a study of radiation and T cells in renal cell carcinoma. Libraries were prepared by immunoSEQ multiplex PCR; TCRdb keeps only in-frame clonotypes and omits some of them. The sample shows fewer than 20,000 clones, under 55% of them seen only once. Treatment given: 15 Gy SBRT to primary tumor, nephrectomy 4 weeks later. The sample consisted of tumor tissue, taken from a patient whose treatment included radiotherapy and nephrectomy. The receptors were gathered from a man aged 50 to 59 with renal cell carcinoma.

This clone turned up a few times. This chain uses TRBV29-1 with TRBJ1-2, with a possible D match to TRBD1 (5 bases). CDR1 and CDR2 from the germline V gene are SQVTM and ANQGSEA. The length of the CDR3 is 11 residues. The CDR3 sequence: CTSLEGESYTF. CDR3 DNA: TGCACCTCTCTGGAAGGGGAAAGCTACACCTTC.

This clone was counted ten times or more. The V and J genes are TRBV30 and TRBJ2-4; D assignment may be TRBD1 or TRBD2 (5 bases each). The V end lost 4 bases, the J end lost 3 bases, and 13 bases lay between the germline ends. This CDR3 spans 14 amino acids. Germline V CDR1 and CDR2: GTSNPN, SVGIG (reference sequence). The CDR3 protein is CAWNTQEDKNIQYF. The DNA of the CDR3 is TGTGCCTGGAACACACAGGAGGACAAAAACATTCAGTACTTC.

V is TRBV27 and J is TRBJ2-7; D may correspond to TRBD1 or TRBD2 (6 bases each). This CDR3 has 13 residues. The germline V and J ends were trimmed by 5 bases and 6 bases, with 14 bases remaining between them. The germline V gene has CDR1 MNHEY and CDR2 SMNVEV (reference sequence). In DNA, the CDR3 is TGTGCCAGCAGTACCCAACAGGGACTCGAGCAGTACTTC. Amino acid sequence: CASSTQQGLEQYF.

CDR3: CAATRTSGGTDTQYF. The CDR3 DNA reads TGTGCCGCGACAAGGACTAGCGGGGGCACAGATACGCAGTATTTT. V usage is TRBV30 and J usage is TRBJ2-3; 12 positions match TRBD2. The germline CDR1 and CDR2 sequences are GTSNPN and SVGIG (reference sequence). The CDR3 runs to 15 residues. The V segment lost 8 bases and the J segment 1 base; nucleotides outside the gene matches: 7. The whole variable domain, filled in from reference TRBV30 and TRBJ2-3, reads SQTIHQWPATLVQPVGSPLSLECTVEGTSNPNLYWYRQAAGRGLQLLFYSVGIGQISSEVPQNLSASRPQDRQFILSSKKLLLSDSGFYLCAATRTSGGTDTQYFGPGTRLTVL.

This chain uses TRBV2 with TRBJ2-2; 8 bases are shared with TRBD2. Germline V gene sequence: CDR1 SNHLY, CDR2 FYNNEI. Trimming removed 6 bases from V and 4 bases from J; junction bases left unmatched: 13. The CDR3 runs to 17 residues. In DNA form, the CDR3 reads TGTGCCAGCAGATCGGGGGGGCGATGGGTTGGCACCGGGGAGCTGTTTTTT. Its protein is CASRSGGRWVGTGELFF.

This rearrangement joins TRBV11-2 to TRBJ2-2, with D unclear. V lost 2 bases and J 5 bases, leaving 12 bases between the germline ends. CDR1 is SGHAT and CDR2 is FQNNGV in the germline V gene. This CDR3 spans 15 amino acids. The CDR3 DNA reads as TGTGCCAGCAGCTTAAGCTCTACGTTGACCGGGGAGCTGTTTTTT. This encodes CASSLSSTLTGELFF.

The chain couples TRBV5-1 to TRBJ2-1; 11 nucleotides line up with TRBD2. The CDR3 contains 17 residues. Germline lookup yields CDR1 SGHRS and CDR2 YFSETQ. J lost 3 bases, V lost 4 bases, and 9 bases had no gene match. CDR3 in amino acids: CASSRTSSGGNYNEQFF. The CDR3 DNA reads as TGCGCCAGCAGCCGAACATCTAGCGGGGGGAACTACAATGAGCAGTTCTTC.

The chain couples TRBV7-6 to TRBJ1-3; D gene unclear. CDR3 length equals 13 residues. Germline V gives CDR1 SGHVS, CDR2 FNYEAQ. The V and J ends lost 5 bases and 0 bases respectively, with 5 bases between them. This CDR3 reads CASSGPSGNTIYF. In DNA, the CDR3 is TGTGCCAGCAGCGGACCCTCTGGAAACACCATATATTTT.

The chain uses TRBV28 and TRBJ2-7; a possible D gene is TRBD2 (6 bases). Germline CDR1 is MDHEN and CDR2 is SYDVKM. Deletions cut 6 bases from V and 0 bases from J, with 18 bases between. This CDR3 is built from 16 residues. Written as DNA, the CDR3 is TGTGCCAGCAGACCCGACGGGGGTATCAGCTCCTACGAGCAGTACTTC. This gives the protein CASRPDGGISSYEQYF.

The V gene is TRBV6-6, the J gene TRBJ2-4; D is unclear. The CDR3 runs 16 residues. Trimming stripped 2 bases from V and 5 bases from J, with 16 bases between. Germline lookup yields CDR1 MNHNY and CDR2 SVGAGI (reference sequence). CDR3 DNA sequence: TGTGCCAGCAGTTACCCCAGCGAGCGAGGCCAAAACATTCAGTACTTC. Translating gives CASSYPSERGQNIQYF.

V is TRBV9 and J is TRBJ2-2; tentative D call: TRBD1 (5 bases). Germline-derived CDR1 and CDR2 are SGDLS and YYNGEE. Trimming shortened V by 2 bases and J by 0 bases, and 8 bases separated the two germline ends. The length of the CDR3 is 15 residues. As DNA, the CDR3 is TGTGCCAGCAGCGTGGACAACGCGAACACCGGGGAGCTGTTTTTT. Encoded protein: CASSVDNANTGELFF.

The V call is TRBV27, the J call TRBJ2-7, with 10 bases that match TRBD2. The germline gives CDR1 MNHEY, CDR2 SMNVEV (reference sequence). The CDR3 length is 16 residues. J gave up 6 bases and V 5 bases, and 13 bases lay outside the gene matches. The CDR3 nucleotides read TGTGCCAGCAGTCTCATTTCCGGGACTAGCGCGCTCGAGCAGTACTTC. Amino acid sequence: CASSLISGTSALEQYF.

This clone appeared a few times. This sequence joins TRBV6-6 and TRBJ2-1; a possible D gene is TRBD1 (6 bases). The germline gives CDR1 MNHNY, CDR2 SVGAGI (reference sequence). The CDR3 is 14 residues long. V lost 4 bases and J 1 base, leaving 8 bases between the germline ends. CDR3 sequence reads: CASSWDKSYNEQFF. The CDR3 DNA reads TGTGCCAGCAGTTGGGACAAGTCCTACAATGAGCAGTTCTTC.

The chain carries TRBV5-1 and TRBJ2-2; possible D gene TRBD1, 5 bases. Germline CDR1 SGHRS, CDR2 YFSETQ. CDR3 length equals 15 residues. Trimming cost V 0 bases and J 0 bases, with 6 bases left between them. CDR3 residues: CASSLDRSNTGELFF. The CDR3 DNA reads as TGCGCCAGCAGCTTGGACAGGTCGAACACCGGGGAGCTGTTTTTT.

This clone occurred once. This sequence joins TRBV5-4 and TRBJ2-3, with D possibly TRBD1 on 5 matching bases. The CDR3 is 15 residues long. Trimming stripped 3 bases from V and 4 bases from J, with 15 bases between. Germline-derived CDR1 and CDR2 are SGHNT and YYREEE (reference sequence). CDR3 bases: TGTGCCAGCAGCTCCTCTCAGGGATCTCCAGATACGCAGTATTTT. Protein product: CASSSSQGSPDTQYF.

This clone showed up just a few times. V is TRBV5-1 and J is TRBJ1-2, with D tentatively TRBD1 (6 bases). Germline CDR1 and CDR2: SGHRS and YFSETQ. The V end was cut by 3 bases, the J end by 3 bases, with 18 bases between. The CDR3 runs to 16 residues. CDR3 protein: CASSSPAGAHDYGYTF. The CDR3 coding sequence is TGCGCCAGCAGCTCGCCGGCGGGGGCGCATGACTATGGCTACACCTTC.